The 5 T cell receptor beta chains presented below share a single source sample, sequenced in a study of breast tumors, draining lymph nodes, adjacent tissues (TCRdb year 2016). Lymph node samples were obtained from the axillary draining lymph nodes of breast cancer patients. Libraries were made using multiplex PCR. Sequencing took place on an Illumina HiSeq 2000. The public reads were reprocessed in TCRdb via fastp at Q25 and MiXCR, keeping in-frame beta chains. Each entry is one CDR3 protein sequence, shown with its most common DNA and genes. This sample holds over 200,000 distinct CDR3 sequences; less than 45% were observed only once. The ten largest clones add up to over 3.5% of the sample. The specimen was axillary lymph node tissue. The source of these receptors is a female donor with breast cancer. Some clones in this sample may be carry-over from other donors' samples.

This clonotype appeared many times. This sequence joins TRBV6-5 and TRBJ1-4, with D perhaps matching TRBD1 (5 bases). The germline V gene has CDR1 MNHEY and CDR2 SVGAGI. Trimming took 6 bases from V and 4 from J, leaving 15 bases between them. This CDR3 comprises 15 residues. The CDR3 is CASRLGAVGNEKLFF. The CDR3 DNA follows: TGTGCCAGCAGACTAGGGGCGGTCGGTAATGAAAAACTGTTTTTT.

This clonotype was observed at least ten times. V and J are TRBV2 and TRBJ2-6, with 8 bases identical to TRBD1. Germline CDR1 reads SNHLY; CDR2 reads FYNNEI. This CDR3 contains 17 residues. The junction had 7 bases not matched to a gene; V was cut back by 6 bases and J by 0 bases. CDR3 DNA sequence: TGTGCCAGCAGCGAGCAGGGGGCGGGCTCTGGGGCCAACGTCCTGACTTTC. Its translation is CASSEQGAGSGANVLTF.

This clonotype came up once. DNA of the CDR3: TGCAGTGTCTCGCGATCGAGACTAGCGGGAGACTACAATGAGCAGTTCTTC. Its protein is CSVSRSRLAGDYNEQFF. This chain connects TRBV20-1 to TRBJ2-1, with 12 bases that match TRBD2. Trimming removed 7 bases from V and 3 bases from J; junction bases left unmatched: 13. The CDR3 totals 17 residues. The V gene's germline CDR1 is DFQATT and CDR2 SNEGSKA (reference sequence).

This clonotype turned up a few times. V is TRBV18 and J is TRBJ2-5, with D perhaps being TRBD1 or TRBD2 (5 bases each). The V gene lost 0 bases and the J gene lost 2 bases, with 10 bases spanning the gap. The CDR3 contains 15 residues. Germline CDR1 and CDR2: KGHSH and LQKENI. CDR3 DNA: TGTGCCAGCTCACCACCGGGGGTTCGACAAGAGACCCAGTACTTC. Amino acids: CASSPPGVRQETQYF. Drawing the rest from reference TRBV18 and TRBJ2-5, the complete variable domain is NAGVMQNPRHLVRRRGQEARLRCSPMKGHSHVYWYRQLPEEGLKFMVYLQKENIIDESGMPKERFSAEFPKEGPSILRIQQVVRGDSAAYFCASSPPGVRQETQYFGPGTRLLVL.

The rearrangement links TRBV5-1 to TRBJ2-3; the match to TRBD2 covers 15 bases. The CDR3 is made up of 18 amino acids. Germline lookup yields CDR1 SGHRS and CDR2 YFSETQ. V gave up 3 bases and J gave up 0 bases; unmatched junction bases: 5. CDR3 sequence: CASSSGLAGGPSTDTQYF. As DNA, the CDR3 is TGCGCCAGCAGCTCTGGACTAGCGGGGGGGCCTAGCACAGATACGCAGTATTTT. The entire variable domain, with the rest obtained from reference TRBV5-1 and TRBJ2-3, is as follows: KAGVTQTPRYLIKTRGQQVTLSCSPISGHRSVSWYQQTPGQGLQFLFEYFSETQRNKGNFPGRFSGRQFSNSRSEMNVSTLELGDSALYLCASSSGLAGGPSTDTQYFGPGTRLTVL.